This TCR beta chain is drawn from a study of tumor-infiltrating lymphocytes in primary liver carcinoma. Turning to the study itself: Maximum tumor diameters ranged from about 4 to 10 cm, stage T1-T3 N0M0. Samples gave roughly 3.65 to 7.5 million productive TCRbeta reads, similar across tissue types.

The study co-extracted DNA and RNA from about 20-30 mg of unsorted bulk tissue. The table lists this clonotype with a count of one. This CDR3 is missing its conserved last phenylalanine or tryptophan, likely due to a read error. Reverse transcription of roughly 0.45 ug total RNA with a constant-region primer produced TCR beta cDNA. Investigators got TCR beta libraries out of three nested multiplex PCR rounds, done with slightly modified ARM-PCR. With TRBV1-TRBV30 forward primers and a C-beta reverse primer, the first two PCR rounds were run for approximately 10 cycles each. TCRdb analysed the multiplex PCR reads with MiXCR anew, one entry per CDR3 protein. The data show about 120,000 distinct CDR3 sequences, with around 70% seen just once and about 8% held by the top ten. The CDR3 has 17 amino acids. CDR1 and CDR2 from the germline V gene are MGHRA and YSYEKL.

This chain connects TRBV4-1 to TRBJ2-1; 8 nucleotides align to TRBD1. Sequenced input: tumor-adjacent normal liver tissue. The receptor was derived from an older woman with primary liver carcinoma and hepatitis B virus infection. The CDR3 reads CDSSLTQGAGVYNEQFY. As DNA, the CDR3 is TGCGACAGCAGCCTCACGCAGGGGGCTGGGGTATACAATGAGCAGTTCTAC.